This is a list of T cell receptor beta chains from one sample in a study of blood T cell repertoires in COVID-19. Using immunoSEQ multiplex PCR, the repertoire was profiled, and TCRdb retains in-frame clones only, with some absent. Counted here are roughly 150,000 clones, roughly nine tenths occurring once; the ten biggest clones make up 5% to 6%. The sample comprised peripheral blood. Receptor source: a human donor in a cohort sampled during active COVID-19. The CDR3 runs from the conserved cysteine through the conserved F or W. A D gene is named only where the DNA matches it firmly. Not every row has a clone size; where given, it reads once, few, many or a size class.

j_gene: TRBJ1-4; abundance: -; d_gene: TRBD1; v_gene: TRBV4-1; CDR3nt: TGCGCCAGCAGCCAAGGGTTGGGCAGGGGGCGGCGAACTAATGAAAAACTGTTTTTT; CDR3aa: CASSQGLGRGRRTNEKLFF
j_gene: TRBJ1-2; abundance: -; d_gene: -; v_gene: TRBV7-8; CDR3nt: TGTGCCAGCAGCCCTACCGGGGAGGGGCATGGCTACACCTTC; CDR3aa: CASSPTGEGHGYTF
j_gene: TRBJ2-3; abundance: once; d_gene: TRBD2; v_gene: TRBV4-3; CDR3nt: TGCGCCAGCAGCCAGGGGATAGCGGGGGCCCCCGATACGCAGTATTTT; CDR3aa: CASSQGIAGAPDTQYF
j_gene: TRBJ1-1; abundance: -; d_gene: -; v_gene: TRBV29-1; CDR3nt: TGCAGCGTTGAGTCATCGAACACTGAAGCTTTCTTT; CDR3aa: CSVESSNTEAFF
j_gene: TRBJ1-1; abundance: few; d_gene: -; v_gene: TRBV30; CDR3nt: TGTGCCTGGAGACAGCTCGAACTTGCTTTCTTT; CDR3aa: CAWRQLELAFF
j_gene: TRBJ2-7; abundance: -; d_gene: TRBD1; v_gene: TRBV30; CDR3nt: TGTGCCTGGAGTGTACAGGGGGCCTACGAGCAGTACTTC; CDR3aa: CAWSVQGAYEQYF
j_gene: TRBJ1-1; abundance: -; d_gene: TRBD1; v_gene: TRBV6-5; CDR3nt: TGTGCCAGCACTTCGACAGGGGGCACTGAAGCTTTCTTT; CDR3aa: CASTSTGGTEAFF
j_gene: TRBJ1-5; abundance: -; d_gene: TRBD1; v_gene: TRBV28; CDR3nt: TGTGCCAGCAGCGACAGGGGCGGACAGCCCCAGCATTTT; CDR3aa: CASSDRGGQPQHF
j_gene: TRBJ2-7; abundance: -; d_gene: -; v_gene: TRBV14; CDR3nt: TGTGCCAGCAGCGCCAAGGGGGGGTTTTACGAGCAGTACTTC; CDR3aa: CASSAKGGFYEQYF
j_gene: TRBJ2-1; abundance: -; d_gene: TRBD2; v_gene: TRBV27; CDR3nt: TGTGCCAGCAGTCCCCGCGGGACTAGCGGGAGGGGGTACAATGAGCAGTTCTTC; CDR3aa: CASSPRGTSGRGYNEQFF
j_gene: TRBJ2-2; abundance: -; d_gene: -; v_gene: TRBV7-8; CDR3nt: TGTGCCAGCATCCCTACACGGACTGGAAAGAACACCGGGGAGCTGTTTTTT; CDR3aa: CASIPTRTGKNTGELFF
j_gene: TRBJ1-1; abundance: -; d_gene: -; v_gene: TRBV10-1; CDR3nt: TGCGCCAGCAGTGAGCAGCTTGGCGGGGGGACTGAAGCTTTCTTT; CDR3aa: CASSEQLGGGTEAFF
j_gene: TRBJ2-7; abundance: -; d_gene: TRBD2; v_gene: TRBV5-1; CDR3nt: TGCGCCAGCAGTAGGGACGGGGGGTACGAGCAGTACTTC; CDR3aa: CASSRDGGYEQYF
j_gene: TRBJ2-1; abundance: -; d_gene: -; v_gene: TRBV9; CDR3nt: TGTGCCATTGACTCCCGTGCAAGCGAGCAGTTCTTC; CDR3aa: CAIDSRASEQFF
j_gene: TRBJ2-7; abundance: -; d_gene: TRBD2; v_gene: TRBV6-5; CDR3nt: TGTGCCAGCGGGAGGGGACCAACCTACGAGCAGTACTTC; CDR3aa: CASGRGPTYEQYF
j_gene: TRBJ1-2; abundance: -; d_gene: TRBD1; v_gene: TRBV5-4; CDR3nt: TGTGCCAGCAGCCTTCGACAGGGGACGAACTATGGCTACACCTTC; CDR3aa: CASSLRQGTNYGYTF
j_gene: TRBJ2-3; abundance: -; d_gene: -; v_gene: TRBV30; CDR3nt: TGTGCCTGTTCCGTGGGGGGGCCAGATACGCAGTATTTT; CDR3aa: CACSVGGPDTQYF
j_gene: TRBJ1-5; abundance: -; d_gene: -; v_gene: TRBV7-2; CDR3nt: TGTGCCAGCAGCTTAGAAACAGGCTCCCATCAGCCCCAGCATTTT; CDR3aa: CASSLETGSHQPQHF
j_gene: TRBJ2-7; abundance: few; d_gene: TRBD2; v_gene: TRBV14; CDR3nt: TGTGCCAGCAGCCAAAGCAGACTAGCGGGAGCGGGGGAGCAGTACTTC; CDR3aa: CASSQSRLAGAGEQYF
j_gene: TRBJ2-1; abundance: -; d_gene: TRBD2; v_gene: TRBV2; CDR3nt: TGTGCCAGCAGTTTAGCGGGAGGAACCTACAATGAGCAGTTCTTC; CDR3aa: CASSLAGGTYNEQFF
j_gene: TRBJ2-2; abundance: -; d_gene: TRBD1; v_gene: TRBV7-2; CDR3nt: TGTGCCAGCAGCTTTCAAACGGGACAGGGGGCGAACACCGGGGAGCTGTTTTTT; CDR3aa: CASSFQTGQGANTGELFF
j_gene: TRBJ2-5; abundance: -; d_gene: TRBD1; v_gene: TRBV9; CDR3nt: TGTGCCAGCGGGGACAGATACCAAGAGACCCAGTACTTC; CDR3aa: CASGDRYQETQYF
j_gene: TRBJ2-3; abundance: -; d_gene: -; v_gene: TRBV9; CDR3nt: TGTGCCAGCAGCGCCCGGGGTCGAGATACGCAGTATTTT; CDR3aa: CASSARGRDTQYF
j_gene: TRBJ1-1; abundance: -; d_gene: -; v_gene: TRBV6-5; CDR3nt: TGTGCCGGTCAACGAGGGTCTGAAGCTTTCTTT; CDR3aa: CAGQRGSEAFF
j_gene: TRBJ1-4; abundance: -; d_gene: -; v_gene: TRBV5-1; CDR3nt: TGCGCCAGCAGCTTTACAGGAGATGCAACTAATGAAAAACTGTTTTTT; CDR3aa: CASSFTGDATNEKLFF
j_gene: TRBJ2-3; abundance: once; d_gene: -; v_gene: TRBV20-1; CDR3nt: TGCAGTGGGTACGGGTCCGATACGCAGTATTTT; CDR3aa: CSGYGSDTQYF
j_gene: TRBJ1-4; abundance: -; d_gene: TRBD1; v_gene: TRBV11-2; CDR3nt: TGTGCCAGCAGCCGGGACAGGGTGGGGGAAAAACTGTTTTTT; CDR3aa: CASSRDRVGEKLFF
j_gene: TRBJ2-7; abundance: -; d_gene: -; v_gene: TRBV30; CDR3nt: TGTGCCTGGAGTGGGGGCCCTCCCTACGAGCAGTACTTC; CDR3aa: CAWSGGPPYEQYF
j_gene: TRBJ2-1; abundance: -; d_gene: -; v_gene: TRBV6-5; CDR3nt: TGTGCCAGCAGCAAAACAGGGTTCCATGAGCAGTTCTTC; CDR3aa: CASSKTGFHEQFF
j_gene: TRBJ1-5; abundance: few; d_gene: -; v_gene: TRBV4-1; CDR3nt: TGCGCCAGCAGCCAAGACCTGAATCAGCCCCAGCATTTT; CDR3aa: CASSQDLNQPQHF
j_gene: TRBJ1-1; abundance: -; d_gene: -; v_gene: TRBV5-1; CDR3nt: TGCGCCAGCAGAGAGCAGAACACTGAAGCTTTCTTT; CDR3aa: CASREQNTEAFF
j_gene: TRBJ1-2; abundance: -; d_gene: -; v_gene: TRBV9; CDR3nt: TGTGCCAGCAGCGTAGCTGGGCACGATGGCTACACCTTC; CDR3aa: CASSVAGHDGYTF
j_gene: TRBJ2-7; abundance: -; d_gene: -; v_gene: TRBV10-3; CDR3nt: TGTGCCATCAGTGGGATCAGGGGAGTCCCCGAGCAGTACTTC; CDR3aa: CAISGIRGVPEQYF
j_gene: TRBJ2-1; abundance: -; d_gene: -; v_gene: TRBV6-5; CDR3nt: TGTGCCAGCAGTTACTCCGCGGCCTCCTACAATGAGCAGTTCTTC; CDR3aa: CASSYSAASYNEQFF
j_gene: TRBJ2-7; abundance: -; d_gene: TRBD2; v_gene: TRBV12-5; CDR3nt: TGTGCTAGTGGTTTGCCTCCTAGGCCGTGGACTAGCGGGAGGGCCTATGGCGAGCAGTACTTC; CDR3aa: CASGLPPRPWTSGRAYGEQYF
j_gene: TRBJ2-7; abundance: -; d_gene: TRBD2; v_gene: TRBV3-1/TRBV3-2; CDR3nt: TGTGCCAGCAGCCACGGACTAGCGGGGTACGAGCAGTACTTC; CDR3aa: CASSHGLAGYEQYF
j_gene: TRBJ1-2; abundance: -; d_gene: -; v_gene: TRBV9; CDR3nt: TGTGCCAGCAGCGTAGAAGGGGCAGCTAACTATGGCTACACCTTC; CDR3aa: CASSVEGAANYGYTF
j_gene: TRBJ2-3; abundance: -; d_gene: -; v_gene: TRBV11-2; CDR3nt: TGTGCCAGCAGCTTAACAGGGCTGGAGACAGATACGCAGTATTTT; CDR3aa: CASSLTGLETDTQYF
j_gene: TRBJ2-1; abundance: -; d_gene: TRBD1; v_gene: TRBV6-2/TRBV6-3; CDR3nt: TGTGCCAGCAGTTACTCGCCCCCGACAGGGATCTACAATGAGCAGTTCTTC; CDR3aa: CASSYSPPTGIYNEQFF
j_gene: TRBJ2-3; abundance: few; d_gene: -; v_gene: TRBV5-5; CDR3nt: TGTGCCAGCAGGTGGGAGGGGGGCCCCACAGATACGCAGTATTTT; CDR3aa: CASRWEGGPTDTQYF
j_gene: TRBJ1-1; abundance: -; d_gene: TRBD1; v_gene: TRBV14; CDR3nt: TGTGCCAGCAGCCCTACTAGACAGGGGCCGGGAGCTTTCTTT; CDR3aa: CASSPTRQGPGAFF
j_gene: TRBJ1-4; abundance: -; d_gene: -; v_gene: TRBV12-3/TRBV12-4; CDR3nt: TGTGCCAGCAACAAACGGTCGGGGAAAAGGCTGTTTTTT; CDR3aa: CASNKRSGKRLFF
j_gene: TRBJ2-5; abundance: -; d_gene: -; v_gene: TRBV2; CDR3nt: TGTGCCAGCTCACCTCCGGGGATTCAAGAGACCCAGTACTTC; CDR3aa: CASSPPGIQETQYF
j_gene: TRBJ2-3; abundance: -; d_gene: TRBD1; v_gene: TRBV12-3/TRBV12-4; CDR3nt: TGTGCCAGCAGTTTACAGGGGGCAGATACGCAGTATTTT; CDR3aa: CASSLQGADTQYF
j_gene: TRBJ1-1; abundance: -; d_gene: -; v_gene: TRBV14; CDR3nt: TGTGCCAGCAGCCAATTGGGGTTAGGGGACACTGAAGCTTTCTTT; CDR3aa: CASSQLGLGDTEAFF
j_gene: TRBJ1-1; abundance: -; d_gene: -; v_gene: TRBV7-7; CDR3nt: TGTGCTAGCAGCTTCGTAAGGGGCAGGGGGAACACTGAAGCTTTCTTT; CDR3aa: CASSFVRGRGNTEAFF
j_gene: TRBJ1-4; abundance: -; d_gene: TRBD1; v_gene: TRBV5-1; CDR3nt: TGCGCCAGCAGCCTAGGACAGGGAACAACTAATGAAAAACTGTTTTTT; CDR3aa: CASSLGQGTTNEKLFF
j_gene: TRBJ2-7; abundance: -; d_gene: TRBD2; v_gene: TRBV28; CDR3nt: TGTGCCAGCAGCCCAGCGGGGGGGCGGTACGAGCAGTACTTC; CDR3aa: CASSPAGGRYEQYF
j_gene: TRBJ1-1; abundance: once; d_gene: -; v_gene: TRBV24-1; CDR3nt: TGTGCCACCAGTGGGAGTACCAACACTGAAGCTTTCTTT; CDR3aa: CATSGSTNTEAFF
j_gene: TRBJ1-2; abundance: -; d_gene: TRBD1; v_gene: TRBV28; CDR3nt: TGTGCCAGCAGTTCCCAGGGGGCTTCGGATGGCTACACCTTC; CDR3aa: CASSSQGASDGYTF
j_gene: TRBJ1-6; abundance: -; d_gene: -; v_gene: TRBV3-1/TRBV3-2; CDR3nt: TGTGCCAGCAGCCAAGTAGGGAGGGGGTCCTATAATTCACCCCTCCACTTT; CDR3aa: CASSQVGRGSYNSPLHF
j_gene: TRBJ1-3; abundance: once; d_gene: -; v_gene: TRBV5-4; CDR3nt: TGTGCCAGCAGCTTGGGTCCTAGCCGGGCCTTCAGCTCTGGAAACACCATATATTTT; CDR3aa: CASSLGPSRAFSSGNTIYF
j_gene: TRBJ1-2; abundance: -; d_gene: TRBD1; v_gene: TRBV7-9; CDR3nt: TGTGCCAGCAGCCATACAGGGGGGAGCTATGGCTACACCTTC; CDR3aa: CASSHTGGSYGYTF
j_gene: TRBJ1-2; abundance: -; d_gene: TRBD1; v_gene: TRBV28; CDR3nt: TGTGCCAGCAGACTACAGGGGGGTCCTAACTATGGCTACACCTTC; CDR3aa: CASRLQGGPNYGYTF
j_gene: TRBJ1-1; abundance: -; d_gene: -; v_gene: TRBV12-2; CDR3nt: TGTGCAAGTCGCCTGAGCGGGAACACTGAAGCTTTCTTT; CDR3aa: CASRLSGNTEAFF
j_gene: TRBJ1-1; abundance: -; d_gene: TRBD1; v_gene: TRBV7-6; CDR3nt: TGTGCCAGCAGCTTGGGCCCCAGGGGGCAATCGGGTTCGAACACTGAAGCTTTCTTT; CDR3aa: CASSLGPRGQSGSNTEAFF
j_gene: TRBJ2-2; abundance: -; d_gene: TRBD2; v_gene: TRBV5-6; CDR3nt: TGTGCCAGCAGCTTCAGGACTAGCAACGGGGAGCTGTTTTTT; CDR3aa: CASSFRTSNGELFF
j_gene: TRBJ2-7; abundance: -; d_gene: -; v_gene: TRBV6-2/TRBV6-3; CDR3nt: TGTGCCAGCAGTTCCGGGATTCCCTACGAGCAGTACTTC; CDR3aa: CASSSGIPYEQYF